These 27 T cell receptor beta chains originate from one sample sequenced in a study of vaccination effects on CD4 cells after COVID-19. TCRdb's table, derived via immunoSEQ multiplex PCR, lists solely in-frame clones and lacks some. The data show more than 65,000 clones, 75% to 85% seen once. Antigen-specific CD4+ T cells were expanded with viral peptide pools in the ViraFEST assay before sequencing. Subsequent to a culture period of about ten days, CD4+ T cells were isolated. Participants completed two doses of the BNT162b2 or mRNA-1273 vaccine. Antigens for these TCRs are unknown. This specimen consisted of CD4+ T cells from PBMCs cultured with HCoV-229E spike peptides, obtained after COVID-19 vaccination. Receptors originate from a human donor who received a COVID-19 vaccine.

The chain combines TRBV30 with TRBJ1-5; D is possibly TRBD1 (5 bases). This CDR3 contains 13 residues. Germline CDR1 is GTSNPN and CDR2 is SVGIG (reference sequence). Trimming left V 3 bases short and J 4 bases short, with 10 bases between. CDR3 loop: CAWSSQGNQPQHF. CDR3 in DNA: TGTGCCTGGAGCAGTCAGGGAAATCAGCCCCAGCATTTT.

The chain is built from TRBV5-1 and TRBJ2-7; 10 bases are a match to TRBD1. Per the germline V gene, CDR1 is SGHRS and CDR2 is YFSETQ. The CDR3 runs 15 residues. The junction had 4 bases not matched to a gene; V was cut back by 4 bases and J by 0 bases. CDR3 protein: CASSPGTGDSYEQYV. The CDR3, as DNA: TGCGCCAGCAGCCCCGGGACAGGGGACTCCTACGAGCAGTACGTC.

The rearrangement uses TRBV25-1 and TRBJ1-1; maybe TRBD1 (6 bases). The germline CDR1 and CDR2 sequences are MGHDK and SYGVNS. V was cut by 3 bases and J by 3 bases, with 11 bases left in between. The CDR3 totals 14 residues. CDR3 loop: CASSDLYRDTEAFF. The CDR3, as DNA: TGTGCCAGCAGTGATCTGTACAGGGACACTGAAGCTTTCTTT.

The genes are TRBV20-1 and TRBJ1-6, with a weak D call TRBD1 (5 bases). Germline V gene data show CDR1 as DFQATT and CDR2 as SNEGSKA (reference sequence). The CDR3 totals 12 residues. V lost 3 bases and J lost 15, with 15 bases in between. DNA for the CDR3: TGCAGTGCTAGTGGGTCAGGGATGGACCTCCACTTT. Translating gives CSASGSGMDLHF.

This chain links TRBV7-3 with TRBJ2-1; D is possibly TRBD2 (7 bases). Germline lookup yields CDR1 SGHTA and CDR2 FQGTGA. V lost 4 bases and J lost 6, with 13 bases in between. The CDR3 covers 14 residues. CDR3 amino acids: CASSSGGPANEQFF. The DNA of the CDR3 is TGTGCCAGCAGCTCCGGGGGGCCTGCCAATGAGCAGTTCTTC.

The rearrangement joins TRBV18 to TRBJ2-7; 9 nucleotides agree with TRBD1. Germline V CDR1 and CDR2: KGHSH, LQKENI. The CDR3 has 15 residues. CDR3 sequence (DNA): TGTGCCAGCTCACCGGGACAGGGTAACTCCCACGAGCAGTACGTC. Translating gives CASSPGQGNSHEQYV.

The chain uses TRBV7-9 and TRBJ1-3, with D tentatively TRBD1 (5 bases). The V end lost 0 bases, the J end lost 1 base, and 10 bases lay between the germline ends. The germline V gene encodes CDR1 SEHNR and CDR2 FQNEAQ (reference sequence). This CDR3 is 16 amino acids long. As DNA, the CDR3 is TGTGCCAGCAGCTTAGCGGGGGAGTTGTCTGGAAACACCATATATTTT. Translating gives CASSLAGELSGNTIYF. Using reference TRBV7-9 and TRBJ1-3 for the parts outside the CDR3, the full variable domain is DTGVSQNPRHKITKRGQNVTFRCDPISEHNRLYWYRQTLGQGPEFLTYFQNEAQLEKSRLLSDRFSAERPKGSFSTLEIQRTEQGDSAMYLCASSLAGELSGNTIYFGEGSWLTVV.

This chain joins TRBV6-2 or TRBV6-3 and TRBJ2-7, with D unclear. The CDR3 consists of 13 residues. CDR1 is MNHEY and CDR2 is SVGEGT in the germline V gene. Trimming stripped 2 bases from V and 4 bases from J, with 9 bases between. CDR3 in amino acids: CASSYGPTYEQYV. DNA of the CDR3: TGTGCCAGCAGTTACGGGCCAACTTACGAGCAGTACGTC.

This chain joins TRBV18 and TRBJ1-4; the match to TRBD1 covers 11 bases. Germline CDR1 and CDR2: KGHSH and LQKENI. The CDR3 extends over 13 amino acids. After removal of 6 bases from V and 7 bases from J, the junction contained 1 base not matched to a gene. The CDR3 DNA reads as TGTGCCAGCTCCGGGACAGGGGGTGAAAAACTGTTTTTT. Translated: CASSGTGGEKLFF.

The genes are TRBV3-1 (or the pseudogene TRBV3-2) and TRBJ2-3; D may be TRBD1 (6 bases). The CDR3 totals 13 residues. CDR1 is LGHDT, CDR2 YNNKEL, per germline (reference sequence). Trimming cost V 1 base and J 6 bases, with 8 bases left between them. As DNA, the CDR3 is TGTGCCAGCAGCCAAGGGGGGCCGGATACGCAGTATTTT. Amino acid sequence: CASSQGGPDTQYF.

The chain joins TRBV11-1 to TRBJ2-3, with TRBD2 matching over 9 bases. Per germline, CDR1 SGHAT and CDR2 FQDESV (reference sequence). Trimming took 0 bases from V and 5 from J; bases not matched to a gene: 15. CDR3 length: 19 residues. This chain's CDR3 is CASSLAGTSFSSPRDTQYF. CDR3 sequence (DNA): TGTGCCAGCAGCTTAGCCGGGACTAGCTTTTCCTCACCCAGAGATACGCAGTATTTT.

This clone was counted a few times. The chain uses TRBV6-5 and TRBJ1-2; D is unclear. There are 13 residues in the CDR3. Trimming left V 2 bases short and J 5 bases short, with 9 bases between. Germline V gives CDR1 MNHEY, CDR2 SVGAGI. This CDR3 reads CASSYQDGYGYTF. The CDR3 DNA reads TGTGCCAGCAGTTACCAGGACGGGTATGGCTACACCTTC.

This clone has only one observation. This chain links TRBV6-5 with TRBJ1-2; the match to TRBD1 covers 7 bases. Unmatched junction bases numbered 11, after V lost 3 bases and J lost 7 bases. The CDR3 runs to 15 residues. Germline CDR1 MNHEY, CDR2 SVGAGI. CDR3 coding DNA: TGTGCCAGCAGTTATGAGAGACAGGGTTTCGGTGGCTACACCTTC. Its translation is CASSYERQGFGGYTF.

The rearrangement uses TRBV24-1 and TRBJ2-3; 8 bases line up with TRBD2. The CDR3 runs 15 residues. Losses at the gene ends were 4 bases for V and 2 bases for J; bases not matched to a gene: 4. CDR1 and CDR2 (germline): KGHDR, SFDVKD. Written as DNA, the CDR3 is TGTGCCACCAGTGACCCGGGGGGGGTCACAGATACGCAGTATTTT. It encodes CATSDPGGVTDTQYF.

The chain recombines TRBV4-1 with TRBJ1-2, with D hard to call. Between the trimmed V and J ends, which lost 4 bases and 4 bases, there was a span of 10 bases. The germline V gene encodes CDR1 MGHRA and CDR2 YSYEKL. The CDR3 covers 13 residues. CDR3 region: CASSPEASYGYTF. As DNA, the CDR3 is TGCGCCAGCAGCCCAGAGGCCTCCTATGGCTACACCTTC.

To note about this clone: The same CDR3 can be traced to other DNA sequences in this sample. The chain couples TRBV30 to TRBJ1-3; no clear D gene. This CDR3 comprises 13 residues. Germline-derived CDR1 and CDR2 are GTSNPN and SVGIG (reference sequence). V was pared by 0 bases and J by 1 base, with 4 bases between. The CDR3, as DNA: TGTGCCTGGAGTGTAGGATCTGGAAACACCATATATTTT. This sequence encodes CAWSVGSGNTIYF.

The chain is built from TRBV18 and TRBJ2-3; 8 bases align to TRBD1. V lost 5 bases and J lost 0; bases outside the gene matches: 7. Germline loops: CDR1 KGHSH, CDR2 LQKENI. CDR3 length: 16 amino acids. DNA of the CDR3: TGTGCCAGCTCATCCATCAGGGGGCGTAGCACAGATACGCAGTATTTT. This sequence encodes CASSSIRGRSTDTQYF.

V and J are TRBV6-1 and TRBJ1-5; no firm D call. The length of the CDR3 is 13 residues. Germline CDR1 reads MNHNS; CDR2 reads SASEGT. V was cut by 0 bases and J by 4 bases, with 4 bases left in between. The CDR3 spells CASSEAGNQPQHF. In DNA form, the CDR3 reads TGTGCCAGCAGTGAAGCGGGAAATCAGCCCCAGCATTTT.

The chain links TRBV7-2 to TRBJ1-1, with D unclear. V shed 3 bases and J shed 0 bases, with 17 bases lying between them. The germline V gene encodes CDR1 SGHTA and CDR2 FQGNSA. This CDR3 has 17 residues. The CDR3 coding sequence is TGTGCCAGCAGCTTCCTGAGGGCAGAGACCATGAACACTGAAGCTTTCTTT. It encodes CASSFLRAETMNTEAFF.

V is TRBV6-1 and J is TRBJ1-2, with a possible D match to TRBD1 (6 bases). The V gene's germline CDR1 is MNHNS and CDR2 SASEGT. The CDR3 has 19 residues. Trimming left V 1 base short and J 1 base short, with 22 bases between. DNA of the CDR3: TGTGCCAGCAGTGAAGTCACGGGGGGCGGATTGTTGTTTAACTATGGCTACACCTTC. It codes for CASSEVTGGGLLFNYGYTF.

The V gene is TRBV5-1, the J gene TRBJ2-1; 7 positions match TRBD1. Unmatched junction bases numbered 17, after V lost 5 bases and J lost 9 bases. Germline V gene lookup returns CDR1 SGHRS and CDR2 YFSETQ. This CDR3 spans 16 amino acids. CDR3: CASSRDSPQLGGEQFF. In DNA, the CDR3 is TGCGCCAGCAGTCGGGACAGTCCACAATTAGGAGGTGAGCAGTTCTTC.

The chain joins TRBV29-1 to TRBJ1-1; tentatively, D is TRBD1 (6 bases). Germline CDR1 is SQVTM and CDR2 is ANQGSEA. This CDR3 region has 13 residues. The ends were cut back, 4 bases at V and 6 bases at J, with 15 bases in the middle. CDR3 in DNA: TGCAGCGTTGTGGGAGGCGGGGGCCCTGAAGCTTTCTTT. Its translation: CSVVGGGGPEAFF.

This clone occurred once. The chain uses TRBV5-1 and TRBJ2-5; 10 bases line up with TRBD1. The V gene's germline CDR1 is SGHRS and CDR2 YFSETQ. The length of the CDR3 is 15 residues. Losses at the gene ends were 2 bases for V and 3 bases for J; bases not matched to a gene: 4. CDR3 coding DNA: TGCGCCAGCAGCTTTTCCGGGACAGGGGAAGAGACCCAGTACTTC. Residues: CASSFSGTGEETQYF.

This clone was detected a few times. The rearrangement joins TRBV6-6 to TRBJ1-2; 7 nucleotides line up with TRBD1. Germline CDR1 and CDR2: MNHNY and SVGAGI (reference sequence). V shed 6 bases and J 2 bases; nucleotides not matched to a gene: 3. The CDR3 extends over 13 amino acids. This chain's CDR3 is CASSQDRNYGYTF. CDR3 nucleotides: TGTGCCAGCAGCCAGGACAGGAACTATGGCTACACCTTC.

The chain employs TRBV10-3 and TRBJ2-5; 9 bases are shared with TRBD2. Germline V gene sequence: CDR1 ENHRY, CDR2 SYGVKD. J lost 1 base, V lost 8 bases, and 2 bases had no gene match. The CDR3 runs 13 residues. The CDR3 DNA reads TGTGCCATCGGCGGGGGGGGCCAAGAGACCCAGTACTTC. Translation: CAIGGGGQETQYF.

The J gene is TRBJ1-1, the V gene TRBV7-9; D is possibly TRBD1 (5 bases). The ends were cut back, 0 bases at V and 10 bases at J, with 21 bases in the middle. Germline CDR1 and CDR2: SEHNR and FQNEAQ (reference sequence). This CDR3 region has 16 residues. This CDR3 reads CASSLAGARMTVRAFF. The DNA for the CDR3 is TGTGCCAGCAGCTTAGCAGGTGCGCGAATGACAGTTAGAGCTTTCTTT.

The genes are TRBV19 and TRBJ2-1, with TRBD2 as a possible D gene (5 bases). V was shortened by 1 base and J by 0 bases, with 10 bases between the two germline ends. Germline assignment: CDR1 LNHDA and CDR2 SQIVND (reference sequence). This CDR3 comprises 16 residues. The CDR3: CASSIVLGSSYNEQFF. In nucleotides, the CDR3 is TGTGCCAGTAGTATAGTCTTAGGGAGCTCCTACAATGAGCAGTTCTTC.